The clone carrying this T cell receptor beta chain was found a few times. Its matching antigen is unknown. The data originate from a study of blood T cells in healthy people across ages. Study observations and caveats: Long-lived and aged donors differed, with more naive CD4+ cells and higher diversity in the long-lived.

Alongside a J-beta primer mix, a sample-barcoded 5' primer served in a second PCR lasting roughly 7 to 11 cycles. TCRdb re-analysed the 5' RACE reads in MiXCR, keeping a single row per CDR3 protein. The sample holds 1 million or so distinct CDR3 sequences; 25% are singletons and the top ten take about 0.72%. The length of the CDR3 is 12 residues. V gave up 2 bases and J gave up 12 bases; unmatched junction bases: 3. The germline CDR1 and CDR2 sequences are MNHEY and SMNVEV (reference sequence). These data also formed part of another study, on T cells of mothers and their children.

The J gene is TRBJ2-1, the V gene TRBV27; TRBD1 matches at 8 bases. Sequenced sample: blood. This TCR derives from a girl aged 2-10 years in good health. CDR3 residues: CASSLGDRGQFF. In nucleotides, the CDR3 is TGTGCCAGCAGTTTAGGCGACAGGGGGCAGTTCTTC.